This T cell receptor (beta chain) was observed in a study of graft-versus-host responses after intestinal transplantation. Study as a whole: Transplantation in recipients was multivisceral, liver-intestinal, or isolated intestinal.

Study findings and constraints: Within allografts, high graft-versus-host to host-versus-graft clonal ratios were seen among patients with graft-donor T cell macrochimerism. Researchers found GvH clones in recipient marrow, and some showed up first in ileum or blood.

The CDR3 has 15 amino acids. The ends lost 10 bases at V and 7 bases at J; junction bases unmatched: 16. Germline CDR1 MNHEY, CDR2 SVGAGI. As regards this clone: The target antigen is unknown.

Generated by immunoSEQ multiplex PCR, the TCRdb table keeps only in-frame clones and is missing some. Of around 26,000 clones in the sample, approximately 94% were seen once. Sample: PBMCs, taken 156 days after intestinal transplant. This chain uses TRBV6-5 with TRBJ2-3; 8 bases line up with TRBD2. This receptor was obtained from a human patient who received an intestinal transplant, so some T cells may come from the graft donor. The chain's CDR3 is CATTGLSGSINTQYF. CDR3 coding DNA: TGTGCCACCACTGGACTAAGCGGGAGTATAAATACGCAGTATTTT.